One T cell receptor (beta chain) is described in this entry. Its antigen is not known. The CDR3 extends over 15 amino acids. Germline CDR1 reads WNHNN; CDR2 reads SYGVQD (reference sequence). The ends were cut back, 7 bases at V and 0 bases at J, with 15 bases in the middle. The sample originates from a study of cytomegalovirus exposure and HLA in healthy donors. At the level of the study: From HLA-typed donors, an early data release held some 80 million unique TCRs.

Study conclusions and caveats: In an earlier analysis, productive rearrangement rates for most beta V segments clustered near 87% or 30%.

The PCR had 60 Vbeta and 13 Jbeta primers. Generated by immunoSEQ multiplex PCR, the TCRdb table keeps only in-frame clones and is missing some. The sample includes about 200,000 clones, approximately 80% seen only once; the top ten take 2.5% to 3%. The sequenced sample was PBMCs. The chain links TRBV10-1 to TRBJ1-2; weak D call: TRBD1 (6 bases). This receptor was identified in a man under 40 in good health and CMV-seronegative. The CDR3 region is CASKRDRTTNYGYTF. The DNA of the CDR3 is TGCGCCAGCAAGAGAGACAGGACCACTAACTATGGCTACACCTTC.